This record covers a single T cell receptor beta chain. This record belongs to a study of blood T cell repertoires in COVID-19. Study-wide background: T cells, B-cell-depleted T cells, or PBMCs supplied cDNA or gDNA.

CDR3 length equals 15 residues. Germline V gene lookup returns CDR1 LNHDA and CDR2 SQIVND (reference sequence). Trimming removed 8 bases from V and 0 bases from J, with 14 bases in between. Data came from immunoSEQ multiplex PCR; TCRdb stores just in-frame clones and leaves some out. The table records roughly 250,000 clones, 70% to 90% of them present only once. V and J are TRBV19 and TRBJ1-5; no clear D. This TCR was sampled from a woman aged 40 to 49 who had recovered from COVID-19. Sequenced: peripheral blood. CDR3 bases: TGTGCCAGTCTCTCGGCGGGGTATAGCAATCAGCCCCAGCATTTT. Protein sequence: CASLSAGYSNQPQHF. Using reference TRBV19 and TRBJ1-5 for the parts outside the CDR3, the full variable domain is DGGITQSPKYLFRKEGQNVTLSCEQNLNHDAMYWYRQDPGQGLRLIYYSQIVNDFQKGDIAEGYSVSREKKESFPLTVTSAQKNPTAFYLCASLSAGYSNQPQHFGDGTRLSIL.